This TCR beta chain appears in the sequencing data of a study of shared clonotypes between healthy human individuals. The ends lost 5 bases at V and 3 bases at J; junction bases unmatched: 7. This CDR3 is built from 15 residues. CDR1 and CDR2 from the germline V gene are SEHNR and FQNEAQ (reference sequence). Clones were read by immunoSEQ multiplex PCR, and TCRdb kept only the in-frame ones, dropping some. The sample contains roughly 1.5 million clones, 95% to 99% of which appear only once. Sample: naive CD4+ T cells sorted from blood. Subset denoted: CD45RA+ positively selected. This clonotype was obtained from a man aged 30 to 45 in good health. The rearrangement uses TRBV7-9 and TRBJ2-7, with TRBD1 matching 10 bases. The CDR3 region is CASSTRGTGDYEQYF. Written as DNA, the CDR3 is TGTGCCAGCAGCACCCGCGGGACAGGGGACTACGAGCAGTACTTC. Drawing the rest from reference TRBV7-9 and TRBJ2-7, the complete variable domain is DTGVSQNPRHKITKRGQNVTFRCDPISEHNRLYWYRQTLGQGPEFLTYFQNEAQLEKSRLLSDRFSAERPKGSFSTLEIQRTEQGDSAMYLCASSTRGTGDYEQYFGPGTRLTVT.